These 14 T cell receptor beta chains originate from one sample sequenced in a study of CD8+CD57+ T cells in acquired aplastic anemia. Researchers used genomic DNA as the template to profile TCR beta VDJ and CDR3. One entry per CDR3 protein, called by TCRdb with MiXCR from the reads. The data hold roughly 80,000 distinct CDR3 sequences, with approximately 46% observed a single time. The sequencing input was sorted CD4+, CD8+, or CD8+CD57+ T cells (not recorded which) from PBMCs. These receptors all come from a human donor in good health, serving as a control.

This clonotype was detected many times. The genes are TRBV6-5 and TRBJ2-7; perhaps TRBD1 as D (5 bases). The CDR3 is 13 amino acids. From germline, CDR1 is MNHEY and CDR2 SVGAGI. The V and J ends lost 4 bases and 4 bases respectively, with 11 bases between them. CDR3: CASSLLQGYEQYF. As DNA, the CDR3 is TGTGCCAGCAGTTTACTCCAGGGATACGAGCAGTACTTC.

This clonotype showed up many times. The V and J genes are TRBV5-1 and TRBJ1-2; D is undetermined. The CDR3 spans 13 residues. From germline, CDR1 is SGHRS and CDR2 YFSETQ. The germline V and J ends were trimmed by 0 bases and 8 bases, with 11 bases remaining between them. CDR3 nucleotides: TGCGCCAGCAGCTTGGATCGCATGAGGGGCTACACCTTC. Its translation is CASSLDRMRGYTF.

This rearrangement joins TRBV2 to TRBJ1-2; 7 bases match TRBD1. The CDR3 has 15 amino acids. V dropped 4 bases and J dropped 4; count of bases not matched to a gene: 9. CDR1 and CDR2 from the germline V gene are SNHLY and FYNNEI. The CDR3 DNA reads as TGTGCCAGCAGTGCGAATCAGGGGGTGGGCTATGGCTACACCTTC. Translated, it gives CASSANQGVGYGYTF.

This clonotype was found many times. V is TRBV20-1 and J is TRBJ2-1, with D maybe TRBD2 (5 bases). V was pared by 0 bases and J by 10 bases, with 13 bases between. Germline CDR1 DFQATT, CDR2 SNEGSKA (reference sequence). This CDR3 has 13 amino acids. The DNA of the CDR3 is TGCAGTGCTAGAGACAGCCCTGGGGAGGAGCAGTTCTTC. This translates into CSARDSPGEEQFF.

The chain is built from TRBV2 and TRBJ2-7; 7 nucleotides match TRBD1. The CDR3 is 13 residues long. Losses at the gene ends were 5 bases for V and 4 bases for J; bases not matched to a gene: 5. Germline V gene data show CDR1 as SNHLY and CDR2 as FYNNEI. CDR3 amino acids: CASSHRGEYEQYF. In DNA, the CDR3 is TGTGCCAGCAGTCACAGGGGAGAGTACGAGCAGTACTTC. Full variable domain (rest looked up from reference TRBV2 and TRBJ2-7): EPEVTQTPSHQVTQMGQEVILRCVPISNHLYFYWYRQILGQKVEFLVSFYNNEISEKSEIFDDQFSVERPDGSNFTLKIRSTKLEDSAMYFCASSHRGEYEQYFGPGTRLTVT.

This sequence joins TRBV7-8 and TRBJ2-5; D is unresolved. With 5 bases removed from V and 5 bases from J, the gap between germline ends came to 9 bases. The length of the CDR3 is 12 residues. Germline V gene data show CDR1 as SGHVS and CDR2 as FQNEAQ. CDR3: CASSPRVETQYF. In nucleotides, the CDR3 is TGTGCCAGCAGCCCACGGGTGGAGACCCAGTACTTC.

This clonotype appeared a few times. The chain combines TRBV27 with TRBJ1-2, with TRBD1 matching over 7 bases. The CDR3 has 14 amino acids. Germline V gives CDR1 MNHEY, CDR2 SMNVEV (reference sequence). V shed 6 bases, J shed 4 bases, and the junction held 8 bases outside the gene matches. The CDR3 is CASRPGTETYGYTF. In DNA, the CDR3 is TGTGCCAGCAGACCCGGGACAGAAACCTATGGCTACACCTTC.

The rearrangement uses TRBV29-1 and TRBJ2-7; D might be TRBD1 (6 bases). Germline V gives CDR1 SQVTM, CDR2 ANQGSEA. V was pared by 4 bases and J by 6 bases, with 10 bases between. This CDR3 is built from 11 residues. This chain's CDR3 is CSVVSGAEQYF. The CDR3 DNA is TGCAGCGTTGTGTCAGGGGCCGAGCAGTACTTC.

As regards this clonotype: Relative to the germline gene, one junction end is altered; a read error may explain this. V gene TRBV12-3 or TRBV12-4 combines with J gene TRBJ1-3; weak D call: TRBD1 (6 bases). The CDR3 covers 17 residues. This chain's CDR3 is CASSVRPGHSIGDTIYF. CDR3 nucleotide sequence: TGTGCCAGCAGTGTACGTCCGGGACATTCTATTGGAGACACCATATATTTT.

In this sample, this clonotype turned up once. The chain employs TRBV10-3 and TRBJ2-5; D uncertain. The CDR3 is made up of 11 amino acids. Germline loops: CDR1 ENHRY, CDR2 SYGVKD. V was pared by 6 bases and J by 4 bases, with 6 bases between. CDR3 protein: CAISTAETQYF. CDR3 DNA sequence: TGTGCCATCAGCACCGCAGAGACCCAGTACTTC.

In this sample, this clonotype turned up many times. The V and J genes are TRBV29-1 and TRBJ1-1; 8 bases match TRBD1. Germline CDR1 is SQVTM and CDR2 is ANQGSEA. Losses at the gene ends were 3 bases for V and 2 bases for J; bases not matched to a gene: 5. The CDR3 has 14 residues. In DNA form, the CDR3 reads TGCAGCGTTGAGCTGGGGACAGGCAACACTGAAGCTTTCTTT. This translates into CSVELGTGNTEAFF.

This clonotype came up many times. The J gene is TRBJ1-2, the V gene TRBV20-1; D perhaps matches TRBD1 (6 bases). In germline, CDR1 is DFQATT, CDR2 SNEGSKA (reference sequence). The CDR3 is 14 amino acids. Trimming pared 0 bases from V and 4 bases from J, leaving 12 bases between. The CDR3 DNA sequence: TGCAGTGCTAGAGATAGCGGGGGCCCCTATGGCTACACCTTC. This encodes CSARDSGGPYGYTF.

This clonotype was seen ten or more times. This rearrangement joins TRBV7-9 to TRBJ2-7; D possibly uses TRBD1 or TRBD2 (5 bases each). Per the germline V gene, CDR1 is SEHNR and CDR2 is FQNEAQ (reference sequence). V lost 11 bases, J lost 5 bases, and 19 bases lay in between. CDR3 size: 13 residues. Here the CDR3 reads CAGVPGLANEQYF. The CDR3 DNA is TGTGCCGGAGTACCGGGGCTAGCCAACGAGCAGTACTTC.

In this sample, this clonotype turned up many times. J is TRBJ1-3 and V is TRBV6-6; the match to TRBD1 covers 8 bases. V was clipped by 4 bases and J by 4 bases; unmatched bases: 6. Germline V lookup: CDR1 MNHNY, CDR2 SVGAGI (reference sequence). This CDR3 has 15 residues. CDR3 coding DNA: TGTGCCAGCAGTTCCGATGGGGACAGGGGAAACACCATATATTTT. Protein: CASSSDGDRGNTIYF.